This TCR beta chain appears in the sequencing data of a study of OX40 agonist ivuxolimab in advanced cancers. Study at large: The eligibility criteria allowed prior anti-PD-1, anti-PD-L1 or anti-CTLA-4 therapy, and approximately 42% had some.

Clones were read by immunoSEQ multiplex PCR, and TCRdb kept only the in-frame ones, dropping some. The sample contains approximately 100,000 clones, 70% to 90% of which appear only once. The CDR3 runs to 15 residues. Germline V lookup: CDR1 MNHNS, CDR2 SASEGT. Trimming stripped 4 bases from V and 2 bases from J, with 15 bases between. The material was CD4+ or CD8+ T cells sorted from blood, obtained in a trial of the OX40 agonist ivuxolimab. This TCR was recovered from an adult with an advanced solid tumor such as melanoma, head and neck, liver or kidney cancer. V gene TRBV6-1 combines with J gene TRBJ2-7, with D perhaps matching TRBD1 (6 bases). The CDR3 spells CASSVLVGGTYEQYF. CDR3 nucleotides: TGTGCCAGCAGTGTACTGGTAGGGGGAACCTACGAGCAGTACTTC.